A selection of T cell receptor beta chains follows, all from one sample in a study of shared clonotypes between healthy human individuals. Here immunoSEQ multiplex PCR was the method, and the copy in TCRdb shows in-frame clones only, minus some. The data show approximately 500,000 clones, almost 80% seen once. What was sequenced was PBMCs. Receptor source: a middle-aged woman in good health. Some clones in this sample may be carry-over from other donors' samples. CDR3s include the opening cysteine and the closing phenylalanine or tryptophan. The D gene is left open where the match is weak. Only some rows state a clone size, as once, few, many or a class for expanded clones.

d_call,v_call,j_call,clone_size,cdr3_nt,cdr3_aa
TRBD2,TRBV11-2,TRBJ2-1,-,TGTGCCAGCAGCGCTAGCGGTTGGCAGGGAACCTACAATGAGCAGTTCTTC,CASSASGWQGTYNEQFF
-,TRBV5-4,TRBJ2-3,-,TGTGCCAGCAGCTTGGATGTCACAGATACGCAGTATTTT,CASSLDVTDTQYF
TRBD1,TRBV11-2,TRBJ1-4,-,TGTGCCAGCAGCTCAATTACAGGGGGCGGGGAAAAACTGTTTTTT,CASSSITGGGEKLFF
TRBD1,TRBV14,TRBJ2-3,-,TGTGCCAGCAGCCAGTGGACAGGGCTTGAGGATACGCAGTATTTT,CASSQWTGLEDTQYF
TRBD1,TRBV10-2,TRBJ2-1,-,TGCGCCAGCAGTGACCCAACGACAGGGCGGCATGAGCAGTTCTTC,CASSDPTTGRHEQFF
-,TRBV7-8,TRBJ2-7,few,TGTGCCAGCAGCACCCGGAGGGTCACCTACGAGCAGTACTTC,CASSTRRVTYEQYF
-,TRBV28,TRBJ2-1,-,TGTGCCAGCAGTTTATTGGGCGGTAGCTCCTACAATGAGCAGTTCTTC,CASSLLGGSSYNEQFF
-,TRBV4-3,TRBJ1-1,once,TGCGCCAGCAGCCAAGGAACAGGGATGAACACTGAAGCTTTCTTT,CASSQGTGMNTEAFF
-,TRBV6-1,TRBJ2-2,many,TGTGCCAGCAGTGAAGCGGGAACCAACACCGGGGAGCTGTTTTTT,CASSEAGTNTGELFF
TRBD2,TRBV7-2,TRBJ2-7,-,TGTGCCAGCAGCTTCCTCGTTAGCGGGCGGTTTTACGAGCAGTACTTC,CASSFLVSGRFYEQYF
-,TRBV5-1,TRBJ2-2,-,TGCGCCAGCAGCATCCGGGACGAGAACACCGGGGAGCTGTTTTTT,CASSIRDENTGELFF
TRBD2,TRBV29-1,TRBJ2-1,-,TGCAGCGTTCTGGGACTAGCGGGAGGTGATGAGCAGTTCTTC,CSVLGLAGGDEQFF